This T cell receptor (beta chain) was obtained from a study of cytomegalovirus exposure and HLA in healthy donors (dated by TCRdb to 2015 to 2018). A note on the overall study: According to an earlier analysis of a few hundred of the donors, about 170 million T cells yielded over 90 million unique TCR beta sequences and around 280 Gb of sequence data. Every repertoire in the discovery cohort had been generated on one and the same sequencing platform. Rather than drawing on any new phenotypic data, the later analysis identified candidate immune exposures from TCR beta sequences and the way those sequences occurred across donors. In a later analysis, previously published TCR beta repertoires from several hundred donors were re-analyzed and high-resolution HLA genotyping was added so that TCR occurrence patterns could be studied. To predict cytomegalovirus infection status, the study combined high-throughput TCR immunosequencing, statistical association of individual TCRs with disease status, and machine learning. Genome-wide SNP genotypes for about 65% of the roughly 700 donors were used in a later genetic analysis, which treated that subset as a discovery cohort. HLA typing included class I and class II loci at four-digit resolution. The study aimed to test whether cataloging public T cell receptors could reveal signatures of past pathogen exposure. Using immunosequencing, the study profiled T cell repertoires from fewer than 700 subjects and related those repertoires to cytomegalovirus serostatus. Along with the roughly 610-subject first cohort, a separate validation cohort of around 120 different subjects was used. Roughly five DR-DQ haplotypes were treated as single units for association and clustering because of strong linkage in the cohort. Of the roughly 430 genotyped donors, about 80% fell in the genetic ancestry cluster associated with self-reported Caucasian donors. Alongside the repertoire data, information on donor age, sex, ethnicity and CMV serostatus was compiled. An earlier analysis of some 600 of the donors applied high-throughput TCR beta sequencing to assess whether each TCR beta V gene segment acted as functional or pseudogenic. Typing coverage differed by locus: A, B, C, DRB1 and DQB1 were typed in about 620-640 donors, DQA1 in about 550, DPA1 in some 610, and DPB1 in 472. About 280 gigabases of sequencing data and some 85 million unique TCR sequences were included in an early release covering about 600 HLA-typed donors. Across some 400 genotyped donors of the cohort, an average of roughly 200,000 unique TCR beta nucleotide sequences per donor were sequenced, and 15% to 20% of those sequences were non-productive.

The full study reports these points: The study gave a list of some 150 TCR beta chains associated with cytomegalovirus. V-gene and J-gene trimming of TCR beta chains was associated with a missense DCLRE1C variant in a later genetic analysis, and the association was replicated in an independent cohort. The presence/absence analyses assumed that sequencing depth was roughly uniform across donors, and that assumption may not be true. A later analysis found that HLA-associated TCR beta chains were more clonally expanded and had lower generation probabilities than equally common non-associated chains. Across donors, most TCR sequences were observed very rarely, whereas some public TCRs were present in many individuals. In a later analysis, several top co-occurrence clusters were reported to appear linked to parvovirus B19, influenza, CMV and Epstein-Barr virus. Linkage disequilibrium might explain the correlated functional status among segregating V segments, but an unknown experimental factor could not be excluded. The earlier analysis of 587 of the donors excluded 15 to 20 rarely observed V segments, including chromosome 9 orphons, because counts were too low. The only immune exposure information available for the cohort was CMV serostatus. Because HLA typing was unavailable for some donors at each locus, only the typed subset was used in association tests. In a later analysis, the rate of TCR association differed among HLA loci, with DRB1 alleles having the most associated TCRs and HLA-C alleles having the fewest. The classifier was reported to diagnose cytomegalovirus status with high specificity and sensitivity in both the original cohort and the validation cohort. It was suggested by the authors that the approach could potentially be generalized to other disease states and immunological phenotypes. In a later analysis, most CMV-associated TCR beta chains were found to appear HLA-restricted, with HLA associations seemingly driven largely by CMV exposure. A later genetic analysis reported fewer N-insertions in productive TCRs among donors in an Asian-associated ancestry cluster than the approximately 670-donor mean. The 87-base-pair reads could not distinguish some IMGT-functional V segments, including TRBV6-2 and TRBV6-3, so those segments were excluded. In vitro tests confirmed that three of the cytomegalovirus-associated TCR beta chains recognize cytomegalovirus antigens. Only TCR beta chains were sequenced in this cohort, and the absence of alpha or paired-chain data limited detectable features. A further reported finding was that TCR beta sequences accurately predicted the HLA-A and HLA-B alleles for most subjects in the first cohort. When HLA alleles, especially DR and DQ, strongly co-occurred, attributing TCR associations to individual alleles was difficult. At a false discovery rate of 0.05, a later analysis linked about 16,000 TCR beta sequences to specific HLA alleles. The sequencing pipeline was judged likely to have produced a cluster of highly shared sequence variants as a technical artifact. Broadly in line with IMGT annotations, most TCR beta V segments showed up in productive rearrangements about 87% or about 30% of the time in an earlier analysis of several hundred of the donors.

The library was prepared using the immunoSEQ multiplex PCR assay. For the multiplex PCR, a mixture combining 60 forward primers for TCR Vbeta segments and 13 reverse primers for TCR Jbeta segments was used. The CDR3 region of rearranged TCR beta genes was amplified from genomic DNA by a multiplex PCR assay. The Illumina HiSeq System was used to sequence the amplified TCR beta libraries as 87-base-pair reads. For the original study's pipeline: A later analysis counted about 76 million unique TCR beta chains across the 550 to 700 repertoires, and 10 million to 12 million of these chains were shared by at least two donors. A nearest-neighbor algorithm error-corrected the raw reads and collapsed the reads into unique sequences, merging closely related sequences to remove PCR and sequencing errors. V, D and J gene segments were assigned by aligning CDR3 sequences to IMGT reference sequences. For a sequence to be retained, at least a six-nucleotide match to both a V gene segment and a J gene segment was required. A rearrangement counted as productive if the CDR3 had no stop codons and remained in frame with V and J, and every other rearrangement counted as non-productive. CDR3 was defined by IMGT convention, running from the second conserved V-encoded cysteine to the conserved J-encoded phenylalanine. The earlier analysis of about 620 of the donors excluded sequences that lacked an unambiguous match to a single V gene segment. An earlier analysis of a few hundred of the donors called V segments functional above 56.7% productive rearrangements and segregating when the between-donor standard deviation exceeded 5%. A statistical classification framework was developed to diagnose cytomegalovirus status using the catalog of TCR beta chain sequences. In a later analysis, V and J genes were assigned by comparing TCR nucleotide sequences against IMGT/GENE-DB human TR gene sequences. The TCRdist pipeline was used in a later analysis to assign CDR3 sequences and most-parsimonious VDJ recombination scenarios. In a later analysis, each TCR beta chain was defined by its CDR3 amino acid sequence together with its V-gene family, and reads lacking a unique V-gene family were excluded. A later analysis removed 450 to 600 highly shared, low-generation-probability nucleotide sequences to deal with suspected cross-contamination and a sequencing artifact. In a later analysis, a clonal expansion index for each public chain was calculated from normalized within-repertoire ranks of inferred template counts. In a later analysis, generation probabilities were computed with a VDJ recombination model fitted to out-of-frame rearrangements, and the resulting probabilities were checked against IGoR. In a later analysis, hypergeometric tests were used to score TCR-TCR, TCR-HLA and TCR-CMV co-occurrence, with a repertoire-size bias correction applied to TCR pairs. To estimate false discovery rates, a later analysis permuted the HLA or CMV assignments 20 times. In a later analysis, co-occurring TCRs were grouped with DBSCAN, and TCRdist sequence similarity was added when clustering was performed within HLA-allele-positive subsets. Co-occurrence clustering excluded repertoires with fewer than 30,000 or more than 120,000 public chains, plus five with anomalous nucleotide sharing. TCRdb retrieved this table from immuneACCESS and kept in-frame rearrangements only. Not all clones are present; in checked studies, unresolved V genes account for under half, and no reason is known for the remainder. The DNA was the basis for D and trimming; V, J and clone size are from that table. Counted in this sample were some 100,000 clones; 79% of them appeared once. Approximately 3.4% of the sample lies in the top ten.

Remarks on this clone: Its antigen has not been determined. No clone much larger than this one lies a single base away; base qualities are absent.

The cohort comprised some 700 healthy bone marrow donors. At the time of sampling, all cohort members were nominally healthy, though unrecorded immune exposures were likely present. The donor was CMV seropositive and was included in the group of 250 to 300 seropositive cohort members. A peripheral blood sample was collected from each donor, and TCR beta sequencing was performed on peripheral blood mononuclear cells. Genomic DNA was extracted from the blood cell samples with the Qiagen DNeasy Blood Extraction Kit. Germline trimming amounts to 0 bases on V and 0 bases on J, with 4 as the count of junction bases outside the gene matches. The CDR3 runs 16 amino acids, cysteine and phenylalanine included. The kept DNA is CDR3 alone, 48 bases in frame from the first base. CDR1 and CDR2 are drawn from the germline V gene (reference sequence): GTSNPN, SVGIG.

The chain uses TRBV30 and TRBJ1-1, with 10 bases matching TRBD1. The receptor comes from a male donor in good health and CMV-seropositive. The sequencing sample was made of PBMCs. In nucleotides, the sequence is TGTGCCTGGAGTGTCCGGACAGGGGGGATGAACACTGAAGCTTTCTTT. Translated, it gives CAWSVRTGGMNTEAFF.